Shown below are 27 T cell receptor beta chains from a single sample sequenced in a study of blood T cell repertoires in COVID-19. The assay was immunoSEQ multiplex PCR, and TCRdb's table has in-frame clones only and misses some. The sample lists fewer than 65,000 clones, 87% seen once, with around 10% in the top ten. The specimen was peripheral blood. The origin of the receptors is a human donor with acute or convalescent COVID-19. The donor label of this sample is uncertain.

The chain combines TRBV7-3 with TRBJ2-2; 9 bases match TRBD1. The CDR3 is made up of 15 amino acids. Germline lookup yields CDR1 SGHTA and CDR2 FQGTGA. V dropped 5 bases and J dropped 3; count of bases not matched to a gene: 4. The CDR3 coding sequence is TGTGCCAGCAGCACACAGGGGGCCTACACCGGGGAGCTGTTTTTT. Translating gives CASSTQGAYTGELFF. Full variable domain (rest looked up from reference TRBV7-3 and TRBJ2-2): GAGVSQTPSNKVTEKGKYVELRCDPISGHTALYWYRQSLGQGPEFLIYFQGTGAADDSGLPNDRFFAVRPEGSVSTLKIQRTERGDSAVYLCASSTQGAYTGELFFGEGSRLTVL.

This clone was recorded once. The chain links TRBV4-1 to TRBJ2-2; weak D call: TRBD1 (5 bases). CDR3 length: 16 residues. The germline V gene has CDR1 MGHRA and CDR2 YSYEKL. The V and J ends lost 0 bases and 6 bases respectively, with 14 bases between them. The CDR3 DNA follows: TGCGCCAGCAGCCAAGAAGGGGCCCCGAGTTCCGGGGAGCTGTTTTTT. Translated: CASSQEGAPSSGELFF.

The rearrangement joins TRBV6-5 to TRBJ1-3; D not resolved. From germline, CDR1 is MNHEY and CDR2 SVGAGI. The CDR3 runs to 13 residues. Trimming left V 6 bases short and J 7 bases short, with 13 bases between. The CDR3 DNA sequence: TGTGCCAGCAGCAAACCATTGGAGAACACCATATATTTT. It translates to CASSKPLENTIYF.

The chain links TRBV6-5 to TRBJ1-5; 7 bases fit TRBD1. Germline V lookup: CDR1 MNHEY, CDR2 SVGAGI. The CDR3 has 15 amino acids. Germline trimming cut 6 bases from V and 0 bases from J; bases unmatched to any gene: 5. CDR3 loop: CASRQGSYSNQPQHF. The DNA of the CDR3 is TGTGCCAGCAGACAGGGGAGCTATAGCAATCAGCCCCAGCATTTT.

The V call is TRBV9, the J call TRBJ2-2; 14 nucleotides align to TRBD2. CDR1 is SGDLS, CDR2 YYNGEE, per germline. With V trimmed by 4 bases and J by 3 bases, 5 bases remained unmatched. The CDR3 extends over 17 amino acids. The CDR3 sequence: CASSPGLAGDYTGELFF. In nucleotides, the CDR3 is TGTGCCAGCAGCCCGGGACTAGCGGGAGATTACACCGGGGAGCTGTTTTTT.

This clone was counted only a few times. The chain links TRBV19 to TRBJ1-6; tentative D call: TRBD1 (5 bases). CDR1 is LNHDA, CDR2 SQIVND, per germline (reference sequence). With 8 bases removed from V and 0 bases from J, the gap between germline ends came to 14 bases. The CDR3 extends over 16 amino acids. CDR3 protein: CASRPDKSSYNSPLHF. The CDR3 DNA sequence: TGTGCCAGTCGGCCGGACAAGAGCTCCTATAATTCACCCCTCCACTTT.

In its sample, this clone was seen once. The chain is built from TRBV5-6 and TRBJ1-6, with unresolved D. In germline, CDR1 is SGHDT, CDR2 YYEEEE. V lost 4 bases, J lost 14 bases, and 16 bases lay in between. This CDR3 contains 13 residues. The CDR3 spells CASSPQEARSLHF. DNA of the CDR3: TGTGCCAGCAGCCCCCAGGAGGCTCGGTCCCTCCACTTT.

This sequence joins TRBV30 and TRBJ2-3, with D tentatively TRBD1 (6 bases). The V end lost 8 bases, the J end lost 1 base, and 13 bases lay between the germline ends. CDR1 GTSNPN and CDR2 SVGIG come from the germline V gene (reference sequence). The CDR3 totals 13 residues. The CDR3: CAGDKYRTDTQYF. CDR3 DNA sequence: TGTGCCGGGGACAAATACCGCACAGATACGCAGTATTTT.

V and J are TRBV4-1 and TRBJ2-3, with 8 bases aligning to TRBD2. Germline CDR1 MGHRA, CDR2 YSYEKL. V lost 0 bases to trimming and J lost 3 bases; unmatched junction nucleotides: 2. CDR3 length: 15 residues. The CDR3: CASSQDGTRTDTQYF. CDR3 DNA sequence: TGCGCCAGCAGCCAAGATGGGACTAGGACAGATACGCAGTATTTT.

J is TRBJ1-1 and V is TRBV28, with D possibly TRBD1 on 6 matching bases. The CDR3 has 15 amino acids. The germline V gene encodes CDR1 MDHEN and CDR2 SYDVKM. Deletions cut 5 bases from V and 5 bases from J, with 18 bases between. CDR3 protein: CASSNRLGARTEAFF. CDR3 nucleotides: TGTGCCAGCAGTAACAGGCTGGGGGCGAGAACTGAAGCTTTCTTT.

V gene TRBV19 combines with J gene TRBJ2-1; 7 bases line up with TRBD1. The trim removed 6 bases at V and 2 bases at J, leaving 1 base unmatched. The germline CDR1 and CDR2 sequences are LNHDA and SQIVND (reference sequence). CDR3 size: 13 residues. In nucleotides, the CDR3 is TGTGCCAGTAGCGGGACAGCCTACAATGAGCAGTTCTTC. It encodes CASSGTAYNEQFF.

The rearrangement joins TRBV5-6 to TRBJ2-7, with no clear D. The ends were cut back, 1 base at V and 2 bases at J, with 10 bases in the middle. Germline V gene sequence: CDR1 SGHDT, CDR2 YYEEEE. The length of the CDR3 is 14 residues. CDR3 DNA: TGTGCCAGCAGCTTGCTCGGCGGAACCTACGAGCAGTACGTC. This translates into CASSLLGGTYEQYV.

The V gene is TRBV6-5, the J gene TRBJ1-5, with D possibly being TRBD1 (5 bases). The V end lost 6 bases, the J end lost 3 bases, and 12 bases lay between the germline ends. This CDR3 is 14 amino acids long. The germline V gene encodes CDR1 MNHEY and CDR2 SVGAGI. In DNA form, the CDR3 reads TGTGCCAGCAGCCAGGACAAAACCAATCAGCCCCAGCATTTT. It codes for CASSQDKTNQPQHF.

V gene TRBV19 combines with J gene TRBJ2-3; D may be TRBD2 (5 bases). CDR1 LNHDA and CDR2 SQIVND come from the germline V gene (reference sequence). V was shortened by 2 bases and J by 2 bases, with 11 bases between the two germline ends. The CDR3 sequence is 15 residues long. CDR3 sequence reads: CASSISSGTTDTQYF. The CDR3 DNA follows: TGTGCCAGTAGTATATCGAGCGGAACCACAGATACGCAGTATTTT. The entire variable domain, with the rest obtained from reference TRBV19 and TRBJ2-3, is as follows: DGGITQSPKYLFRKEGQNVTLSCEQNLNHDAMYWYRQDPGQGLRLIYYSQIVNDFQKGDIAEGYSVSREKKESFPLTVTSAQKNPTAFYLCASSISSGTTDTQYFGPGTRLTVL.

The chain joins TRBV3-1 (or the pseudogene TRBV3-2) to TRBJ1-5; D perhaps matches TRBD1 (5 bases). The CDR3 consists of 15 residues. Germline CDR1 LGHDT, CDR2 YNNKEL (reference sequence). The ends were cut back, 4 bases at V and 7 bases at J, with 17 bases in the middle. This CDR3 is CASSRSGAIGQPQHF. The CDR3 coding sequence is TGTGCCAGCAGCCGGAGTGGGGCAATCGGCCAGCCCCAGCATTTT.

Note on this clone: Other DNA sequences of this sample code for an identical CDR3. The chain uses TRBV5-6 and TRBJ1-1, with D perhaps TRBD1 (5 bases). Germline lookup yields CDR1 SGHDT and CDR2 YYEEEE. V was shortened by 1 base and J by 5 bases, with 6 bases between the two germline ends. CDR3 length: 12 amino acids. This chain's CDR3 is CASSLRGTEAFF. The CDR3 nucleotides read TGTGCCAGCAGCTTGAGGGGAACTGAAGCTTTCTTT.

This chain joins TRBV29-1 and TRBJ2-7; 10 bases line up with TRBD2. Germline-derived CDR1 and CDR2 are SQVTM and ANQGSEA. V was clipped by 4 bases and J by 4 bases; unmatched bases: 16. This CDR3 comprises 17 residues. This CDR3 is CSVAQVRSSGSRYEQYF. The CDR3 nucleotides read TGCAGCGTTGCACAAGTACGGTCTAGCGGGAGTAGATACGAGCAGTACTTC.

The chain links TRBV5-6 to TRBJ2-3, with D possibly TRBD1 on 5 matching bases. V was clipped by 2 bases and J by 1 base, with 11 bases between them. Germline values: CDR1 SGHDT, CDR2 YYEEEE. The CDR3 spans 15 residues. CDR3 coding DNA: TGTGCCAGCAGCTTATTCAGGGTCGGCACAGATACGCAGTATTTT. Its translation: CASSLFRVGTDTQYF.

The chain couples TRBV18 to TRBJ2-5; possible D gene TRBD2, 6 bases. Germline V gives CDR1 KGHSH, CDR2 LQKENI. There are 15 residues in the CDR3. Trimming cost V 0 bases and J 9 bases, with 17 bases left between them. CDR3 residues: CASSPPVGRWHSQYF. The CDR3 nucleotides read TGTGCCAGCTCACCACCGGTAGGGAGGTGGCATTCCCAGTACTTC.

In DNA form, the CDR3 reads TGTGCCAGCAGCGTAGGCCTACAGGTATATCACATTCAGTACTTC. This encodes CASSVGLQVYHIQYF. This chain uses TRBV9 with TRBJ2-4, with D perhaps TRBD1 (5 bases). Trimming stripped 0 bases from V and 8 bases from J, with 15 bases between. The germline V gene has CDR1 SGDLS and CDR2 YYNGEE. There are 15 residues in the CDR3.

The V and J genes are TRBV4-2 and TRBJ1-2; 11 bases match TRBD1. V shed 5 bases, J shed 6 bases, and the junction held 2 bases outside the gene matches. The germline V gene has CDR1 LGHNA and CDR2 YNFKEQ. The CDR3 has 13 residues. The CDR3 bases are TGTGCCAGCAGCGGGACAGGGGGGAATGGCTACACCTTC. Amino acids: CASSGTGGNGYTF.

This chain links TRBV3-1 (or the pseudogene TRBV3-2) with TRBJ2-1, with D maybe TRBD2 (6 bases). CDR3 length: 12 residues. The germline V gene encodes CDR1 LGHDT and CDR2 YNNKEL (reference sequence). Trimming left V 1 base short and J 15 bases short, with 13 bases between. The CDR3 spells CASSQGAGSRFF. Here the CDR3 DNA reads TGTGCCAGCAGCCAAGGGGCGGGGTCTCGGTTCTTC.

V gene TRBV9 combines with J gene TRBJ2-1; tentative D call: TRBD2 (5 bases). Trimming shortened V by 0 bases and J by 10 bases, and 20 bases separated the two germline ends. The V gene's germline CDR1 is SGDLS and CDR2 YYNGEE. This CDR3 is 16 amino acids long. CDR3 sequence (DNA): TGTGCCAGCAGCGTAGTGGGAGATCCCGACGTGCGGGAGCAGTTCTTC. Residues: CASSVVGDPDVREQFF.

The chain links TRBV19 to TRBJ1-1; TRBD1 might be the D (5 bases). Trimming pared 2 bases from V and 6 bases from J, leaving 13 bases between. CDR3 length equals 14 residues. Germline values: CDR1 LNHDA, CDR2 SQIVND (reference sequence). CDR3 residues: CASSIPSGIPEAFF. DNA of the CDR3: TGTGCCAGTAGTATACCGTCAGGGATCCCTGAAGCTTTCTTT.

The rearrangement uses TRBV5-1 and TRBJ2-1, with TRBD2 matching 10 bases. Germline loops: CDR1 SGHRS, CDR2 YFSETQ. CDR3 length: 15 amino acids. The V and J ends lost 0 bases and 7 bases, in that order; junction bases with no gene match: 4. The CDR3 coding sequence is TGCGCCAGCAGCTTGGCTCTAGCGGGAGTAAATGAGCAGTTCTTC. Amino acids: CASSLALAGVNEQFF.

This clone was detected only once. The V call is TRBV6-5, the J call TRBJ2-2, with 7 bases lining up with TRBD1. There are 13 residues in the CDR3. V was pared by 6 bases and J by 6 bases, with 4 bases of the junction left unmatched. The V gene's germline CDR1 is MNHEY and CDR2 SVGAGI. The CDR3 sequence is CASRRQGAGELFF. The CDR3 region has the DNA TGTGCCAGCAGGAGACAGGGAGCCGGGGAGCTGTTTTTT.

The chain's CDR3 is CASSPLVQGSEAFF. As DNA, the CDR3 is TGTGCCAGCTCACCACTTGTACAGGGCTCTGAAGCTTTCTTT. The chain recombines TRBV18 with TRBJ1-1, with TRBD1 as a possible D gene (6 bases). V shed 1 base and J shed 6 bases, with 12 bases lying between them. Germline CDR1 and CDR2: KGHSH and LQKENI. CDR3 length equals 14 residues.